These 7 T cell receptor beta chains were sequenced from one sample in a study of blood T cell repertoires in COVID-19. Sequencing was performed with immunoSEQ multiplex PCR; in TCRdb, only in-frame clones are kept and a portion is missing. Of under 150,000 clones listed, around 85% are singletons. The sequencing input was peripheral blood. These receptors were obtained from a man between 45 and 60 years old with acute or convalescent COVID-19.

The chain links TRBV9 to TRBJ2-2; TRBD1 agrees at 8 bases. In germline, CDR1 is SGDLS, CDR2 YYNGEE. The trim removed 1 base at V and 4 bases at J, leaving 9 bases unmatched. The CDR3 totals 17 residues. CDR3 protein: CASSVSSGGASTGELFF. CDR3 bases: TGTGCCAGCAGCGTATCCTCAGGGGGCGCCAGCACCGGGGAGCTGTTTTTT.

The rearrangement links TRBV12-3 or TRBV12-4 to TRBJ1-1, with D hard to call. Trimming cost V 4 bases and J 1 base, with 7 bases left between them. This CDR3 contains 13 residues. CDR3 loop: CASSSSRNTEAFF. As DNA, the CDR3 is TGTGCCAGCAGTTCCTCCAGGAACACTGAAGCTTTCTTT.

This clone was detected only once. The CDR3 is CASSLVRSRRAQTEAFF. The DNA for the CDR3 is TGCGCCAGCAGCTTGGTAAGGTCGCGCAGGGCGCAAACTGAAGCTTTCTTT. The chain has TRBV5-1 and TRBJ1-1; the D gene is possibly TRBD1 (5 bases). Looked up from germline, CDR1 is SGHRS and CDR2 is YFSETQ. V dropped 0 bases and J dropped 5 bases, with 20 bases sitting between them. The CDR3 is 17 amino acids.

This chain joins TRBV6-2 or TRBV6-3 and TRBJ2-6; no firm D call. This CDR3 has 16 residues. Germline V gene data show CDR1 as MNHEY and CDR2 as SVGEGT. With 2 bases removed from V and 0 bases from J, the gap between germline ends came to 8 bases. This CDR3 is CASSYGRFSGANVLTF. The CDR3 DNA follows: TGTGCCAGCAGTTACGGCCGTTTCTCTGGGGCCAACGTCCTGACTTTC.

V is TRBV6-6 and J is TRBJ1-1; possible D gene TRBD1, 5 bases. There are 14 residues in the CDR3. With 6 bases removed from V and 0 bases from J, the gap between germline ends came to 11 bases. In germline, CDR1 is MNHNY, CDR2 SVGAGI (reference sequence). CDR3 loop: CASRSGGVNTEAFF. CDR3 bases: TGTGCCAGCAGGTCGGGGGGTGTGAACACTGAAGCTTTCTTT.

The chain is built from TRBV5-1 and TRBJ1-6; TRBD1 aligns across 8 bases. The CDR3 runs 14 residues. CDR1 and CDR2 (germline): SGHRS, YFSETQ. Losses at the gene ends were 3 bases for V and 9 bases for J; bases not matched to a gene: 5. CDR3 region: CASSSDRGTSPLHF. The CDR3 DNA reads TGCGCCAGCAGCTCCGACAGGGGAACTTCACCCCTCCACTTT. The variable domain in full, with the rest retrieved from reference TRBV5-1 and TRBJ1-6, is KAGVTQTPRYLIKTRGQQVTLSCSPISGHRSVSWYQQTPGQGLQFLFEYFSETQRNKGNFPGRFSGRQFSNSRSEMNVSTLELGDSALYLCASSSDRGTSPLHFGNGTRLTVT.

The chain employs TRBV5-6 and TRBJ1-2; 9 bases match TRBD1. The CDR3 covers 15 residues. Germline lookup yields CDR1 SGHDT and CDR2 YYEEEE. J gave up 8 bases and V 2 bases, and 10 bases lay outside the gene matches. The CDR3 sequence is CASSFAGQGKRGYTF. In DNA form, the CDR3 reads TGTGCCAGCAGCTTTGCAGGACAGGGGAAGCGAGGCTACACCTTC. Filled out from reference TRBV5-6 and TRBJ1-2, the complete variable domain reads DAGVTQSPTHLIKTRGQQVTLRCSPKSGHDTVSWYQQALGQGPQFIFQYYEEEERQRGNFPDRFSGHQFPNYSSELNVNALLLGDSALYLCASSFAGQGKRGYTFGSGTRLTVV.